The 15 T cell receptor beta chains below all came from one sample that was sequenced in a study of Graves' ophthalmopathy and Graves' hyperthyroidism. Beta-chain TCR CDR3 regions were amplified from RNA transcripts. Amplification began with first-round RT-PCR using HTBI primers, then second-round multiplex PCR was performed. TCRdb recomputed calls from the multiplex PCR reads with MiXCR, one row per CDR3 protein. The sample holds about 1.2 million distinct CDR3 sequences, about 38% seen once. Sequenced input: peripheral blood or thyroid tissue (not recorded which). These receptors were taken from an adult man with Graves' hyperthyroidism.

A word on this clonotype: The conserved phenylalanine or tryptophan is not found at the CDR3 terminus, so this likely reflects a read error. The V and J genes are TRBV6-2 or TRBV6-3 and TRBJ1-4; D is perhaps TRBD1 (5 bases). The CDR3 extends over 15 amino acids. V was pared by 2 bases and J by 8 bases, with 15 bases between. Germline CDR1 and CDR2: MNHEY and SVGEGT. CDR3 coding DNA: TGTGCCAGCAGTTACCTCGACAGCCTGAACGAAAAACTGTTTTAT. It specifies CASSYLDSLNEKLFY.

There are many counts of this clonotype. The V and J genes are TRBV29-1 and TRBJ1-2; TRBD1 aligns across 10 bases. V lost 7 bases, J lost 2 bases, and 7 bases stayed unmatched. This CDR3 comprises 14 residues. Germline assignment: CDR1 SQVTM and CDR2 ANQGSEA. For the CDR3, the DNA is TGCAGCGCGTTAGACAGGGGGCCGAACTATGGCTACACCTTC. Protein: CSALDRGPNYGYTF.

V and J are TRBV12-3 or TRBV12-4 and TRBJ2-7; D ambiguous. The CDR3 extends over 13 amino acids. Trimming removed 3 bases from V and 2 bases from J, with 8 bases in between. In nucleotides, the CDR3 is TGTGCCAGCAGTTTTCGGGCAGCCTACGAGCAGTACTTC. This gives the protein CASSFRAAYEQYF.

This clonotype was counted many times. The chain combines TRBV12-3 or TRBV12-4 with TRBJ1-1; D unresolved. Trimming cost V 1 base and J 1 base, with 10 bases left between them. CDR3 length: 15 amino acids. CDR3 sequence reads: CASSLGPGQNTEAFF. CDR3 bases: TGTGCCAGCAGTTTAGGACCGGGCCAGAACACTGAAGCTTTCTTT.

In this sample, this clonotype turned up many times. The chain links TRBV12-3 or TRBV12-4 to TRBJ1-1; D gene ambiguous. The CDR3 consists of 16 residues. V was trimmed by 4 bases and J by 0 bases, leaving 15 bases between them. CDR3 sequence: CASSSPGGGMNTEAFF. Here the CDR3 DNA reads TGTGCCAGCAGTTCTCCAGGAGGTGGGATGAACACTGAAGCTTTCTTT.

The rearrangement joins TRBV12-5 to TRBJ1-2; no clear D. Germline loops: CDR1 LGHNT, CDR2 FRNRAP. The CDR3 length is 14 residues. The chain's CDR3 is CASSSNPGKGGYTF. The CDR3 nucleotides read TGTGCCAGCAGTTCAAATCCGGGTAAAGGTGGCTACACCTTC.

The chain employs TRBV28 and TRBJ1-1; 7 positions match TRBD1. V lost 5 bases to trimming and J lost 0 bases; unmatched junction nucleotides: 6. CDR1 and CDR2 from the germline V gene are MDHEN and SYDVKM. There are 15 residues in the CDR3. The CDR3, as DNA: TGTGCCAGCAGTAAACCTGGGACAGTGAACACTGAAGCTTTCTTT. Its protein product is CASSKPGTVNTEAFF.

This clonotype has ten or more counts. The chain links TRBV29-1 to TRBJ2-7, with unresolved D. The germline V gene has CDR1 SQVTM and CDR2 ANQGSEA. The CDR3 loop spans 12 amino acids. V was cut by 4 bases and J by 1 base, with 8 bases left in between. CDR3 in amino acids: CSVGDGSYEQYF. DNA of the CDR3: TGCAGCGTTGGAGACGGGTCCTACGAGCAGTACTTC.

This clonotype has a count of ten or more. This chain joins TRBV15 and TRBJ1-2; 10 positions agree with TRBD1. The ends lost 0 bases at V and 4 bases at J; junction bases unmatched: 17. Germline V lookup: CDR1 LNHNV, CDR2 YYDKDF (reference sequence). CDR3 length: 20 residues. The CDR3 sequence is CATSREPGQGTEGNSYGYTF. DNA for the CDR3: TGTGCCACCAGCAGAGAGCCGGGACAGGGGACCGAAGGTAACTCCTATGGCTACACCTTC.

The table lists this clonotype with many counts. The chain is built from TRBV7-9 and TRBJ2-7; 8 bases fit TRBD1. The CDR3 totals 12 residues. In germline, CDR1 is SEHNR, CDR2 FQNEAQ (reference sequence). J was trimmed by 7 bases and V by 4 bases; bases with no gene match: 3. This CDR3 is CASSSDRAEQYF. The CDR3 DNA follows: TGTGCCAGCAGCTCGGACAGGGCTGAGCAGTACTTC.

Ten or more counts support this clonotype. The chain uses TRBV2 and TRBJ1-4, with D perhaps matching TRBD1 (6 bases). Germline loops: CDR1 SNHLY, CDR2 FYNNEI. The V end was cut by 6 bases, the J end by 5 bases, with 16 bases between. The CDR3 contains 15 residues. CDR3 nucleotides: TGTGCCAGCAGGGCACCCACAGGGACGAATGAAAAACTGTTTTTT. As protein: CASRAPTGTNEKLFF.

This clonotype was seen a few times. This sequence joins TRBV10-3 and TRBJ2-7; D not resolved. The CDR3 is 12 amino acids. V was pared by 2 bases and J by 9 bases, with 11 bases between. Germline lookup yields CDR1 ENHRY and CDR2 SYGVKD. The CDR3 coding sequence is TGTGCCATCAGTGAGAACTCGGTCGGGCAGTACTTC. Residues: CAISENSVGQYF.

This chain joins TRBV6-5 and TRBJ1-1; TRBD1 might be the D (5 bases). The V gene's germline CDR1 is MNHEY and CDR2 SVGAGI. Between the trimmed V and J ends, which lost 6 bases and 0 bases, there was a span of 23 bases. The CDR3 is made up of 18 amino acids. CDR3 sequence reads: CASRPDYGGGIMNTEAFF. The CDR3 DNA reads TGTGCCAGCAGACCCGACTACGGGGGGGGAATTATGAACACTGAAGCTTTCTTT.

As regards this clonotype: The junction departs from the called germline gene at one end, perhaps through a read error. The J gene is TRBJ1-5, the V gene TRBV20-1; D perhaps matches TRBD1 (5 bases). The CDR3 has 14 residues. Germline CDR1 and CDR2: DFQATT and SNEGSKA (reference sequence). The CDR3 DNA sequence: TGCAGTGCTATACAGGCAAGTAGCAATCAGCCCCGGCATTTT. Protein: CSAIQASSNQPRHF.

This clonotype has more than one count but fewer than ten. One end of the junction varies from germline; a read error may be responsible. The V gene is TRBV19, the J gene TRBJ2-2; TRBD1 matches 10 bases. Germline V gene sequence: CDR1 LNHDA, CDR2 SQIVND (reference sequence). The CDR3 runs 17 residues. The CDR3 DNA follows: TGTGCCAGTAGATCCCCCCCGGGACAGGGGAACACCCGGGAGCTGTTTTTT. Its protein is CASRSPPGQGNTRELFF. Drawing the rest from reference TRBV19 and TRBJ2-2, the complete variable domain is DGGITQSPKYLFRKEGQNVTLSCEQNLNHDAMYWYRQDPGQGLRLIYYSQIVNDFQKGDIAEGYSVSREKKESFPLTVTSAQKNPTAFYLCASRSPPGQGNTRELFFGEGSRLTVL.